The present TCR beta chain was sequenced within a study of Graves' ophthalmopathy and Graves' hyperthyroidism. Notes on the study in general: Sensitivity of around 67% and specificity of 72% to 85% were achieved by the model that predicted ophthalmopathy progression.

The PBMCs originated from roughly 10 ml of fresh peripheral blood. Investigators amplified TCR beta CDR3 regions from RNA transcripts. A first-round RT-PCR used HTBI primers, followed by a second-round multiplex PCR. TCRdb used MiXCR to reprocess the multiplex PCR reads, holding one entry per CDR3 protein. The sample records about 210,000 distinct CDR3 sequences, 25% to 35% being singletons. For this clonotype: What it recognizes is unknown.

This clonotype was sampled from a man aged 50 to 59 with Graves' ophthalmopathy. The sample consisted of peripheral blood.

The DNA for the CDR3 is TGTGCCAGCAGCCCGGACAGGGCGTATGGCTACACCTTC. Amino acid sequence: CASSPDRAYGYTF. This rearrangement joins TRBV7-2 to TRBJ1-2; 8 bases map to TRBD1. The germline gives CDR1 SGHTA, CDR2 FQGNSA. CDR3 size: 13 residues. Trimming at V came to 5 bases and at J to 5 bases, leaving 4 bases not matched to a gene. The full variable domain, with the rest looked up from reference TRBV7-2 and TRBJ1-2, is GAGVSQSPSNKVTEKGKDVELRCDPISGHTALYWYRQSLGQGLEFLIYFQGNSAPDKSGLPSDRFSAERTGGSVSTLTIQRTQQEDSAVYLCASSPDRAYGYTFGSGTRLTVV.